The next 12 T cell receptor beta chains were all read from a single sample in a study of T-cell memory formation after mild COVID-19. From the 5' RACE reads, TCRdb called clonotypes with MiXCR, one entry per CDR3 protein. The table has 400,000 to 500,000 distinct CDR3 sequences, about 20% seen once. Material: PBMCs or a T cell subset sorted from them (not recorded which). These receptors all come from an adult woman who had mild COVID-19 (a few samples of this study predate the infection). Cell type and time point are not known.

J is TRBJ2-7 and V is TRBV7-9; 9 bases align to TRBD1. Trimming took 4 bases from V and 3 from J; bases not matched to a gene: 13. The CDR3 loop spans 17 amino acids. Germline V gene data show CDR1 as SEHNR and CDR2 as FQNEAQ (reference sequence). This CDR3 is CASSSPRGTGQNYEQYF. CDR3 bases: TGTGCCAGCAGCTCCCCCCGGGGGACAGGGCAGAACTACGAGCAGTACTTC. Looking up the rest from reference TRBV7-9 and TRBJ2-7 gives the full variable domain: DTGVSQNPRHKITKRGQNVTFRCDPISEHNRLYWYRQTLGQGPEFLTYFQNEAQLEKSRLLSDRFSAERPKGSFSTLEIQRTEQGDSAMYLCASSSPRGTGQNYEQYFGPGTRLTVT.

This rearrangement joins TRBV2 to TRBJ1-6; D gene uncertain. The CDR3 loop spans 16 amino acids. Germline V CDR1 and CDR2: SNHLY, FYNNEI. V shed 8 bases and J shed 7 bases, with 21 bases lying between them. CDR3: CASSSQSSIGNSPLHF. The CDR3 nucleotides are TGTGCCAGCTCCTCTCAAAGTTCAATAGGAAATTCACCCCTCCACTTT.

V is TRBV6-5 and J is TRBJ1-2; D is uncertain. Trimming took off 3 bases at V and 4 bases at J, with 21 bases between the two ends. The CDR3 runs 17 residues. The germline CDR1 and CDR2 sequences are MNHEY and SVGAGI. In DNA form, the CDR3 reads TGTGCCAGCAGTTATCGCCGCGCACGGGGTACCGGCTATGGCTACACCTTC. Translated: CASSYRRARGTGYGYTF.

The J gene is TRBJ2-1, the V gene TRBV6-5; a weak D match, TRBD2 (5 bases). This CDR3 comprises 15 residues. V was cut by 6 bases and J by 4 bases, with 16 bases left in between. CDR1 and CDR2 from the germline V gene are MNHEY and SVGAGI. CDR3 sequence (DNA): TGTGCCAGCAGCTTACTGGGCGGGCTATACAATGAGCAGTTCTTC. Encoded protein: CASSLLGGLYNEQFF.

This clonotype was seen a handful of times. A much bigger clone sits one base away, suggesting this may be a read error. CDR3 sequence reads: CASSLDHEQYF. CDR3 nucleotide sequence: TGTGCCAGCAGCTTAGACCACGAGCAGTACTTC. This chain joins TRBV7-2 and TRBJ2-7; D ambiguous. Trimming stripped 1 base from V and 5 bases from J, with 3 bases between. CDR1 is SGHTA, CDR2 FQGNSA, per germline. This CDR3 region has 11 residues.

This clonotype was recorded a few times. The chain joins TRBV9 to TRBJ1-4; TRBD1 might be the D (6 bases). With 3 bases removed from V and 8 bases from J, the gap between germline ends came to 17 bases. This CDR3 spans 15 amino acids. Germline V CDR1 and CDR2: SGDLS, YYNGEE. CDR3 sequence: CASSEGGGGTEKLFF. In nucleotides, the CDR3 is TGTGCCAGCAGCGAGGGGGGCGGGGGTACAGAAAAACTGTTTTTT. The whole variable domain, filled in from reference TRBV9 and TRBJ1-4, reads DSGVTQTPKHLITATGQRVTLRCSPRSGDLSVYWYQQSLDQGLQFLIQYYNGEERAKGNILERFSAQQFPDLHSELNLSSLELGDSALYFCASSEGGGGTEKLFFGSGTQLSVL.

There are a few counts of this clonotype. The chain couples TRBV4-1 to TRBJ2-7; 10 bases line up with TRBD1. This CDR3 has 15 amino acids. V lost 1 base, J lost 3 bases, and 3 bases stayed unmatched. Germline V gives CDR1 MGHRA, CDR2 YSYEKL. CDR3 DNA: TGCGCCAGCAGCCAAGTTCGGACAGGGGGCTACGAGCAGTACTTC. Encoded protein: CASSQVRTGGYEQYF.

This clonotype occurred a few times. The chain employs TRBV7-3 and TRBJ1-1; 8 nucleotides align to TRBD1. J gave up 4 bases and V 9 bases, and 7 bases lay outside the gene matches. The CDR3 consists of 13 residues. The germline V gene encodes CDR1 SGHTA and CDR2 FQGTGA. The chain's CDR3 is CASSGGAFTEAFF. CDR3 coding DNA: TGTGCCAGTTCAGGGGGCGCTTTCACTGAAGCTTTCTTT.

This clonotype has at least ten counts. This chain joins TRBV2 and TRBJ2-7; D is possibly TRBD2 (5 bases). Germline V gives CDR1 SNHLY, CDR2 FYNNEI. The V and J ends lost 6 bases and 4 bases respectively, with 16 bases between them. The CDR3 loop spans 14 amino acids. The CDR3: CASRQLVAVYEQYF. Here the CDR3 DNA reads TGTGCCAGCAGACAACTAGTGGCGGTGTACGAGCAGTACTTC.

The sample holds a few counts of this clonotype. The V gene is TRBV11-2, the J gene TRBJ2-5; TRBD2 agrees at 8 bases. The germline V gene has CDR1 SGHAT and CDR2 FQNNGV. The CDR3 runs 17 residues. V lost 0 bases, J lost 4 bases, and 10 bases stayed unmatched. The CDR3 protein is CASSLDPPGGPGETQYF. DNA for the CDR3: TGTGCCAGCAGCTTAGATCCCCCGGGAGGGCCTGGAGAGACCCAGTACTTC.

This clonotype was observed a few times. CDR3 coding DNA: TGTGCCAGCAGTTTGACCGGGACAGGGAAGAACCAGCCCCAGCATTTT. It specifies CASSLTGTGKNQPQHF. This chain links TRBV12-3 or TRBV12-4 with TRBJ1-5, with 9 nucleotides matching TRBD1. The CDR3 is made up of 16 amino acids. Unmatched junction bases numbered 10, after V lost 3 bases and J lost 7 bases.

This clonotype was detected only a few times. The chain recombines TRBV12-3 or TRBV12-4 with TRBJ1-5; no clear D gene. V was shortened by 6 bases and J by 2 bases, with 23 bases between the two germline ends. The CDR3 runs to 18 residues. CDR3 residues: CASSHPGNAVGRNQPQHF. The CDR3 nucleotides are TGTGCCAGCAGCCACCCGGGGAACGCCGTTGGTCGCAATCAGCCCCAGCATTTT.